These T cell receptor beta chains were read from a single sample in a study of cytomegalovirus exposure and HLA in healthy donors. Only in-frame clones appear in the TCRdb table, and some are missing; sequencing was by immunoSEQ multiplex PCR. This table holds about 150,000 clones, about 83% found once. Sequenced sample: PBMCs. These receptors were obtained from a girl between 10 and 17 years old in good health and CMV-seropositive. CDR3s include the opening cysteine and the closing phenylalanine or tryptophan.

J gene: TRBJ2-2
V gene: TRBV5-1
CDR3 protein: CASSLEGHYLNTGELFF

J gene: TRBJ2-4
V gene: TRBV19
CDR3 protein: CASSLRPGQGNIQYF

J gene: TRBJ1-2
V gene: TRBV2
CDR3 protein: CANSDRSYGYTF

J gene: TRBJ1-5
V gene: TRBV12-5
CDR3 protein: CASGFGLNQPQHF

J gene: TRBJ2-3
V gene: TRBV4-2
CDR3 protein: CASSQEAHRGTQYF

J gene: TRBJ1-4
V gene: TRBV12-5
CDR3 protein: CASGLLPTGGANEKLFF

J gene: TRBJ2-7
V gene: TRBV29-1
CDR3 protein: CSVDRGPHEQYF

J gene: TRBJ1-1
V gene: TRBV6-5
CDR3 protein: CASSRTVNTEAFF

J gene: TRBJ1-2
V gene: TRBV11-2
CDR3 protein: CASATRQDYYGYTF

J gene: TRBJ2-5
V gene: TRBV5-6
CDR3 protein: CASSLAAGGYQETQYF

J gene: TRBJ1-1
V gene: TRBV5-1
CDR3 protein: CASSLDLTTPNTEAFF

J gene: TRBJ2-5
V gene: TRBV29-1
CDR3 protein: CSARGGMKTQYF

J gene: TRBJ2-4
V gene: TRBV2
CDR3 protein: CASKRNIAKNIQYF

J gene: TRBJ1-2
V gene: TRBV4-1
CDR3 protein: CASSWDTDGYTF

J gene: TRBJ1-1
V gene: TRBV30
CDR3 protein: CAWRDTVNTEAFF

J gene: NA
V gene: TRBV6-1
CDR3 protein: CASSGNTRAYEQYF

J gene: TRBJ1-5
V gene: TRBV27
CDR3 protein: CASSPGTGDTSQPQHF

J gene: TRBJ1-2
V gene: TRBV19
CDR3 protein: CASSIDLDYGTLNYGYTF

J gene: TRBJ2-7
V gene: TRBV19
CDR3 protein: CASSITGTGVYEQYF

J gene: TRBJ1-2
V gene: TRBV7-3
CDR3 protein: CASSLFRLRRSYTF

J gene: TRBJ1-6
V gene: TRBV7-9
CDR3 protein: CASSLARVGNSPLHF

J gene: TRBJ1-2
V gene: TRBV13
CDR3 protein: CASSWANYGYTF

J gene: TRBJ1-1
V gene: TRBV7-6
CDR3 protein: CASSRPEQKQLRGHTEAFF

J gene: TRBJ2-7
V gene: TRBV7-6
CDR3 protein: CASSPGTGSFYEQYF

J gene: TRBJ1-2
V gene: TRBV6-5
CDR3 protein: CASSRTGGSGYTF

J gene: TRBJ1-2
V gene: TRBV10-2
CDR3 protein: CASTSRGFGYTF

J gene: TRBJ1-5
V gene: TRBV6-5
CDR3 protein: CASSPDRGGQPQHF

J gene: TRBJ1-2
V gene: TRBV9
CDR3 protein: CASSPPSYGYTF

J gene: TRBJ2-3
V gene: TRBV7-3
CDR3 protein: CASSLQGAADTQYF

J gene: TRBJ1-2
V gene: TRBV19
CDR3 protein: CASSIAILTDYGYTF

J gene: TRBJ2-7
V gene: TRBV29-1
CDR3 protein: CSVEDDSYEQYF

J gene: TRBJ1-2
V gene: TRBV5-4
CDR3 protein: CASSLTRNYGYTF

J gene: TRBJ1-6
V gene: TRBV10-3
CDR3 protein: CAISGEVYPPLHF

J gene: TRBJ2-1
V gene: TRBV7-9
CDR3 protein: CASSLHGVSVGNEQFF

J gene: TRBJ2-2
V gene: TRBV15
CDR3 protein: CATSRDAGVGGELFF

J gene: TRBJ1-6
V gene: TRBV5-4
CDR3 protein: CASSAIGVAYNSPLHF

J gene: TRBJ2-7
V gene: TRBV14
CDR3 protein: CASYDSSYEQYF

J gene: TRBJ2-2
V gene: TRBV9
CDR3 protein: CASSVRDRGGTGELFF

J gene: TRBJ1-5
V gene: TRBV18
CDR3 protein: CASSSDRDQPQHF

J gene: TRBJ2-7
V gene: TRBV6-5
CDR3 protein: CASSQGITYEQYF

J gene: TRBJ2-2
V gene: TRBV28
CDR3 protein: CASIYGQGNGELFF

J gene: TRBJ1-1
V gene: TRBV29-1
CDR3 protein: CSVGGRQGTEAFF

J gene: TRBJ2-3
V gene: TRBV4-2
CDR3 protein: CASSQDQASGATDTQYF

J gene: TRBJ2-1
V gene: TRBV10-1
CDR3 protein: CASRQGNEQFF

J gene: TRBJ1-5
V gene: TRBV6-6
CDR3 protein: CASREEGFLNQPQHF

J gene: TRBJ2-5
V gene: TRBV15
CDR3 protein: CATSRGREGANYQETQYF

J gene: TRBJ1-1
V gene: TRBV5-1
CDR3 protein: CASSPGQGVGNTEAFF

J gene: TRBJ1-3
V gene: TRBV5-8
CDR3 protein: CASSSGLNSGNTIYF

J gene: TRBJ1-1
V gene: TRBV19
CDR3 protein: CASQGSVNTEAFF

J gene: TRBJ2-2
V gene: TRBV5-4
CDR3 protein: CASSLSAANTGELFF

J gene: TRBJ1-2
V gene: TRBV19
CDR3 protein: CASSISEAPSGYTF

J gene: TRBJ1-1
V gene: TRBV6-1
CDR3 protein: CASSPARLENTEAFF